This T cell receptor beta chain was identified during a study of brain T cells in children with intractable seizures. Between the trimmed V and J ends, which lost 6 bases and 4 bases, there was a span of 11 bases. This CDR3 region has 13 residues. The assay was immunoSEQ multiplex PCR, and TCRdb's table has in-frame clones only and misses some. This sample yields around 80,000 clones, of which under 95% are seen a single time; approximately 25% belongs to the top ten. The TCR comes from a girl aged 2 to 9 with Rasmussen encephalitis and intractable seizures. J is TRBJ2-3 and V is TRBV12-3 or TRBV12-4; D is ambiguous. This specimen was peripheral blood, taken at surgery. The CDR3 loop reads CASSPPEADTQYF. The CDR3 coding sequence is TGTGCCAGCAGCCCACCCGAAGCAGATACGCAGTATTTT.